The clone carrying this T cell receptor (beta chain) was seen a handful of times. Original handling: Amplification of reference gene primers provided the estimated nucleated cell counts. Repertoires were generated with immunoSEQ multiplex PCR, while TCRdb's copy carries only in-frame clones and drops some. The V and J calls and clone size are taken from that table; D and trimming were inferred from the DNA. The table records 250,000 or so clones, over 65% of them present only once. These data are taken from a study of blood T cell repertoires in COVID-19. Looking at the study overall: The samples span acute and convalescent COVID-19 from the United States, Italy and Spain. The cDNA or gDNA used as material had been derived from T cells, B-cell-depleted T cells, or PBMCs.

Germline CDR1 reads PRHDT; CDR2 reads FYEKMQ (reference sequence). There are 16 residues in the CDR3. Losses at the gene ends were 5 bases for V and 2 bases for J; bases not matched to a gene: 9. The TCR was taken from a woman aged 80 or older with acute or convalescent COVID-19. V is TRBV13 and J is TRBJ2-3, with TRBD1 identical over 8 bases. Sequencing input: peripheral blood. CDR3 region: CASSPPDRVLTDTQYF. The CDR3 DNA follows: TGTGCCAGCAGCCCTCCGGACAGGGTCCTCACAGATACGCAGTATTTT.